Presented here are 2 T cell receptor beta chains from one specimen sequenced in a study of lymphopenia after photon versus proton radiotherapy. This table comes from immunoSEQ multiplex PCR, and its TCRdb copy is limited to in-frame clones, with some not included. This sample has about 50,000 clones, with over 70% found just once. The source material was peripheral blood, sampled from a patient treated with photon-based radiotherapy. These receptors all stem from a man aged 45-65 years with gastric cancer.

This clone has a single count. The CDR3 sequence: CASSLGYTDTQYF. The CDR3 DNA reads TGTGCCAGCAGCTTAGGGTACACAGATACGCAGTATTTT. The chain employs TRBV7-2 and TRBJ2-3; D is unclear. The CDR3 consists of 13 residues. Germline loops: CDR1 SGHTA, CDR2 FQGNSA. With 1 base removed from V and 2 bases from J, the gap between germline ends came to 4 bases.

The chain's CDR3 is CASSLRAISPYNEQFF. Here the CDR3 DNA reads TGTGCCAGCAGCCTGAGGGCGATCAGTCCCTACAATGAGCAGTTCTTC. V usage is TRBV13 and J usage is TRBJ2-1, with D perhaps matching TRBD2 (5 bases). The germline gives CDR1 PRHDT, CDR2 FYEKMQ (reference sequence). V lost 5 bases, J lost 2 bases, and 16 bases lay in between. The CDR3 is 16 residues long.